The clone carrying this T cell receptor (beta chain) occurred a few times. What it recognizes is unknown. These data originate in a study of post-analysis software for immune sequencing data. Looking at the study overall: Disease trajectories encompassed relapsing-remitting, secondary progressive and progressive-relapsing multiple sclerosis. General study points: Higher frequency in patients than in controls was seen for five TRBV segments, with TRBV5-6, TRBV5-1 and TRBV20-1 among them. Clustering by F measure revealed strong co-clustering among samples prepared together in one batch.

Trimming removed 3 bases at V and 2 bases at J, with 16 bases between. This CDR3 region has 15 residues. Germline V gene data show CDR1 as DFQATT and CDR2 as SNEGSKA (reference sequence). Unique molecular identifiers were built into the TCR beta cDNA libraries. TCRdb re-called the PCR reads with MiXCR, one entry per CDR3 protein. This sample has 450,000 to 650,000 distinct CDR3 sequences, with around 47% found just once. The origin of this receptor is a girl aged 10 to 17 with multiple sclerosis. The sample comprised blood. J is TRBJ2-5 and V is TRBV20-1; D possibly uses TRBD1 or TRBD2 (5 bases each). CDR3 nucleotides: TGCAGTGCTAGGCAACCGGGACGGCTACAAGAGACCCAGTACTTC. This codes for CSARQPGRLQETQYF.